These 27 T cell receptor beta chains were sequenced from one sample in a study of metastatic and nonmetastatic thyroid tumors. Patients underwent thyroid surgery, and none had received any treatment before it. TCRdb reprocessed the PCR reads via MiXCR. The data show tens of thousands of clones, 20% to 25% seen once. Sample: tumor tissue. Source of these receptors: a female donor with papillary thyroid cancer or a benign thyroid nodule (not recorded which). Some clones in this sample may be carry-over from other donors' samples.

This clone showed up many times. This CDR3 is also generated by other DNA sequences in the sample. This chain connects TRBV7-3 to TRBJ2-7; perhaps TRBD1 as D (5 bases). The CDR3 is made up of 14 amino acids. V was clipped by 5 bases and J by 8 bases, with 19 bases between them. Germline-derived CDR1 and CDR2 are SGHTA and FQGTGA. In nucleotides, the CDR3 is TGTGCCAGCAGCCCTGGGGCATCCGGTAGTAAGCAGTACTTC. It is translated as CASSPGASGSKQYF.

This clone showed up just a few times. V is TRBV6-2 or TRBV6-3 and J is TRBJ2-7; D is perhaps TRBD2 (5 bases). The CDR3 spans 18 residues. Germline-derived CDR1 and CDR2 are MNHEY and SVGEGT. Trimming removed 2 bases at V and 2 bases at J, with 22 bases between. This CDR3 is CASSYPLGLAPTTYEQYF. The CDR3 bases are TGTGCCAGCAGTTACCCACTCGGACTGGCGCCGACCACCTACGAGCAGTACTTC.

The V and J genes are TRBV4-2 and TRBJ1-2; no reliable D call. Per germline, CDR1 LGHNA and CDR2 YNFKEQ. V lost 0 bases, J lost 0 bases, and 8 bases lay in between. There are 15 residues in the CDR3. In DNA form, the CDR3 reads TGTGCCAGCAGCCAAGATTCTGCGCCTAACTATGGCTACACCTTC. Its protein product is CASSQDSAPNYGYTF.

This clone is medium-sized. The chain carries TRBV28 and TRBJ2-7; D gene unclear. Trimming took 5 bases from V and 2 from J, leaving 10 bases between them. The CDR3 runs 13 residues. Germline CDR1 is MDHEN and CDR2 is SYDVKM. The CDR3 DNA is TGTGCCAGCAGTCCCGACTGGACCTACGAGCAGTACTTC. Translation gives CASSPDWTYEQYF.

The V gene is TRBV20-1, the J gene TRBJ1-1; no definite D call. This CDR3 is built from 14 residues. From germline, CDR1 is DFQATT and CDR2 SNEGSKA (reference sequence). Trimming removed 3 bases from V and 1 base from J, with 12 bases in between. The CDR3: CSASPSSWNTEAFF. The CDR3, as DNA: TGCAGTGCTAGTCCAAGCAGCTGGAACACTGAAGCTTTCTTT.

In its sample, this clone was seen a few times. Here the CDR3 DNA reads TGTGCCAGCAGTTACACTACAGGGGTGGATCAGCCCCAGCATTTT. Amino acids: CASSYTTGVDQPQHF. The chain recombines TRBV6-2 or TRBV6-3 with TRBJ1-5; TRBD1 matches at 7 bases. The CDR3 runs 15 residues. Germline CDR1 and CDR2: MNHEY and SVGEGT. The V segment lost 2 bases and the J segment 5 bases; nucleotides outside the gene matches: 6.

The J gene is TRBJ2-3, the V gene TRBV5-6; D not certain. Germline V CDR1 and CDR2: SGHDT, YYEEEE. The CDR3 runs to 15 residues. V lost 2 bases and J lost 4, with 14 bases in between. The CDR3 sequence is CASSFGTAGPDTQYF. Here the CDR3 DNA reads TGTGCCAGCAGCTTCGGAACGGCTGGGCCAGATACGCAGTATTTT.

This rearrangement joins TRBV20-1 to TRBJ2-1; 8 nucleotides align to TRBD2. V gave up 1 base and J gave up 8 bases; unmatched junction bases: 4. Germline V CDR1 and CDR2: DFQATT, SNEGSKA (reference sequence). The length of the CDR3 is 13 residues. In DNA, the CDR3 is TGCAGTGCTAGAGCGGGAGGGGACGATGAGCAGTTCTTC. Translating it yields CSARAGGDDEQFF.

The J gene is TRBJ2-7, the V gene TRBV7-2; unclear D gene. Germline CDR1 is SGHTA and CDR2 is FQGNSA. Trimming removed 4 bases at V and 3 bases at J, with 13 bases between. This CDR3 contains 14 residues. CDR3 nucleotide sequence: TGTGCCAGCAGCTACGTGACATCTAACTACGAGCAGTACTTC. Translated, it gives CASSYVTSNYEQYF.

This clone appeared many times. The chain employs TRBV6-2 or TRBV6-3 and TRBJ2-3, with TRBD2 matching 9 bases. Germline V gene lookup returns CDR1 MNHEY and CDR2 SVGEGT. This CDR3 contains 14 residues. Germline trimming cut 2 bases from V and 4 bases from J; bases unmatched to any gene: 1. In nucleotides, the CDR3 is TGTGCCAGCAGTTACGAGCGGGAGGCAGATACGCAGTATTTT. Its translation is CASSYEREADTQYF.

The chain uses TRBV20-1 and TRBJ2-3, with 10 bases fitting TRBD2. The CDR3 extends over 13 amino acids. Germline values: CDR1 DFQATT, CDR2 SNEGSKA (reference sequence). J gave up 3 bases and V 5 bases, and 2 bases lay outside the gene matches. This CDR3 reads CSASLAGTDTQYF. For the CDR3, the DNA is TGCAGTGCTTCACTAGCGGGGACAGATACGCAGTATTTT.

The gene calls are TRBV11-2 and TRBJ2-1, with 13 nucleotides matching TRBD2. Germline values: CDR1 SGHAT, CDR2 FQNNGV. V lost 1 base, J lost 1 base, and 4 bases stayed unmatched. The CDR3 is 18 amino acids. CDR3 region: CASSLGTSGRRSYNEQFF. CDR3 coding DNA: TGTGCCAGCAGCTTAGGGACTAGCGGGAGACGTTCCTACAATGAGCAGTTCTTC. Variable domain in full (rest from reference TRBV11-2 and TRBJ2-1): EAGVAQSPRYKIIEKRQSVAFWCNPISGHATLYWYQQILGQGPKLLIQFQNNGVVDDSQLPKDRFSAERLKGVDSTLKIQPAKLEDSAVYLCASSLGTSGRRSYNEQFFGPGTRLTVL.

This clone was observed a single time. A read error may produce the germline difference seen at one junction end. The CDR3 region is CATSDSSQRPYEQNF. The CDR3 coding sequence is TGTGCCACCAGTGACTCTAGCCAGCGCCCCTACGAGCAGAACTTC. The chain carries TRBV24-1 and TRBJ2-7; D possibly corresponds to TRBD2 (5 bases). CDR1 is KGHDR and CDR2 is SFDVKD in the germline V gene. This CDR3 comprises 15 residues.

In its sample, this clone is medium-sized. CDR3 nucleotide sequence: TGTGCCTGGAGTGTACAGGGGATTAACTCACCCCTCCACTTT. It encodes CAWSVQGINSPLHF. The J gene is TRBJ1-6, the V gene TRBV30; 7 nucleotides match TRBD1. This CDR3 comprises 14 residues. Germline V gene sequence: CDR1 GTSNPN, CDR2 SVGIG (reference sequence). V dropped 0 bases and J dropped 10; count of bases not matched to a gene: 6.

This clone has at least ten counts. The sample carries other DNA sequences with the same CDR3. The rearrangement uses TRBV6-1 and TRBJ2-7; 11 bases are shared with TRBD2. The CDR3 totals 15 residues. J gave up 4 bases and V 3 bases, and 5 bases lay outside the gene matches. The germline CDR1 and CDR2 sequences are MNHNS and SASEGT. DNA for the CDR3: TGTGCCAGCAGTGACTTAGCGGGAGGGCCTTACGAGCAGTACTTC. Translating it yields CASSDLAGGPYEQYF.

This chain connects TRBV11-2 to TRBJ2-5, with D possibly TRBD2 on 6 matching bases. Germline loops: CDR1 SGHAT, CDR2 FQNNGV. This CDR3 has 13 amino acids. V was pared by 5 bases and J by 5 bases, with 12 bases between. CDR3 sequence (DNA): TGTGCCAGCAGCCGAGGCGGAGGGGAGACCCAGTACTTC. This encodes CASSRGGGETQYF.

The sample holds many counts of this clone. A much bigger clone sits one base away, suggesting this may be a read error. This chain connects TRBV7-9 to TRBJ1-2, with no clear D. From germline, CDR1 is SEHNR and CDR2 FQNEAQ (reference sequence). This CDR3 has 15 residues. CDR3 in DNA: TGTGCCAGCAGAGACGACATACCCCTTAACTATGGCTGCACCTTC. As protein: CASRDDIPLNYGCTF.

This clone was counted only a few times. This chain joins TRBV7-9 and TRBJ1-2; the D is unclear. The CDR3 is 12 amino acids. V was trimmed by 0 bases and J by 6 bases, leaving 5 bases between them. Germline CDR1 is SEHNR and CDR2 is FQNEAQ (reference sequence). The CDR3 nucleotides read TGTGCCAGCAGCTTAGCTGGCGATGGCTACACCTTC. As protein: CASSLAGDGYTF.

The V gene is TRBV20-1, the J gene TRBJ2-7; the D is unclear. There are 15 residues in the CDR3. Germline loops: CDR1 DFQATT, CDR2 SNEGSKA (reference sequence). V gave up 5 bases and J gave up 3 bases, with 20 bases separating them. The CDR3 sequence is CSAPAVGQRDYEQYF. CDR3 nucleotide sequence: TGCAGTGCTCCGGCGGTCGGCCAACGAGACTACGAGCAGTACTTC.

This clone was seen ten or more times. The rearrangement joins TRBV2 to TRBJ1-3; a possible D gene is TRBD1 (6 bases). CDR1 SNHLY and CDR2 FYNNEI come from the germline V gene. V was clipped by 1 base and J by 0 bases, with 13 bases between them. CDR3 length: 17 residues. CDR3 sequence reads: CASSEGQGKSSGNTIYF. CDR3 DNA sequence: TGTGCCAGCAGTGAAGGTCAGGGGAAATCCTCTGGAAACACCATATATTTT.

This clone was seen only a few times. V gene TRBV5-1 combines with J gene TRBJ1-1; D is uncertain. The germline V gene encodes CDR1 SGHRS and CDR2 YFSETQ. The CDR3 is made up of 14 amino acids. Trimming pared 3 bases from V and 3 bases from J, leaving 12 bases between. CDR3 bases: TGCGCCAGCAGCTGGGAACCCAAGGACACTGAAGCTTTCTTT. The encoded protein is CASSWEPKDTEAFF. Together with reference TRBV5-1 and TRBJ1-1, the CDR3 gives the full variable domain: KAGVTQTPRYLIKTRGQQVTLSCSPISGHRSVSWYQQTPGQGLQFLFEYFSETQRNKGNFPGRFSGRQFSNSRSEMNVSTLELGDSALYLCASSWEPKDTEAFFGQGTRLTVV.

By share of the sample, this clone is medium-sized (0.01 to 0.1%). The chain is built from TRBV28 and TRBJ1-1; 10 nucleotides line up with TRBD1. Germline CDR1 MDHEN, CDR2 SYDVKM. Germline trimming cut 6 bases from V and 3 bases from J; bases unmatched to any gene: 4. The CDR3 contains 14 residues. The CDR3 spells CASRPTGGYTEAFF. The CDR3 nucleotides are TGTGCCAGCAGGCCGACAGGGGGCTACACTGAAGCTTTCTTT. The full variable domain, completed using reference TRBV28 and TRBJ1-1, is DVKVTQSSRYLVKRTGEKVFLECVQDMDHENMFWYRQDPGLGLRLIYFSYDVKMKEKGDIPEGYSVSREKKERFSLILESASTNQTSMYLCASRPTGGYTEAFFGQGTRLTVV.

With regard to this clone: This may be a read error, as it is one base from a much larger clone. The chain uses TRBV20-1 and TRBJ2-1, with 10 nucleotides matching TRBD2. Germline lookup yields CDR1 DFQATT and CDR2 SNEGSKA (reference sequence). CDR3 length: 15 amino acids. The ends lost 1 base at V and 9 bases at J; junction bases unmatched: 9. CDR3 protein: CSARGLAGVVTEQFF. CDR3 DNA sequence: TGCAGTGCTAGAGGCCTAGCGGGAGTAGTCACTGAGCAGTTCTTC.

The chain employs TRBV6-1 and TRBJ2-7; D unclear. Germline CDR1 is MNHNS and CDR2 is SASEGT. The CDR3 is made up of 15 amino acids. Trimming removed 6 bases at V and 3 bases at J, with 18 bases between. CDR3 in amino acids: CASSRTSVGIYEQYF. As DNA, the CDR3 is TGTGCCAGCAGCCGGACGTCGGTTGGGATCTACGAGCAGTACTTC.

The chain links TRBV20-1 to TRBJ2-3, with D tentatively TRBD1 (5 bases). CDR1 and CDR2 (germline): DFQATT, SNEGSKA (reference sequence). The CDR3 loop spans 15 amino acids. V shed 5 bases and J shed 1 base, with 16 bases lying between them. The CDR3 reads CSAGARVIGTDTQYF. The CDR3 DNA is TGCAGTGCTGGGGCCAGGGTAATCGGCACAGATACGCAGTATTTT.

This rearrangement joins TRBV5-1 to TRBJ2-4; TRBD2 aligns across 7 bases. With V trimmed by 4 bases and J by 7 bases, 14 bases remained unmatched. Germline CDR1 and CDR2: SGHRS and YFSETQ. The CDR3 has 16 amino acids. The chain's CDR3 is CASSVAPRGDKNIQYF. CDR3 DNA sequence: TGCGCCAGCAGCGTGGCCCCCCGGGGGGATAAGAACATTCAGTACTTC. The entire variable domain, with the rest obtained from reference TRBV5-1 and TRBJ2-4, is as follows: KAGVTQTPRYLIKTRGQQVTLSCSPISGHRSVSWYQQTPGQGLQFLFEYFSETQRNKGNFPGRFSGRQFSNSRSEMNVSTLELGDSALYLCASSVAPRGDKNIQYFGAGTRLSVL.

The V gene is TRBV30, the J gene TRBJ2-7; 9 positions match TRBD2. Germline values: CDR1 GTSNPN, CDR2 SVGIG (reference sequence). Unmatched junction bases numbered 6, after V lost 5 bases and J lost 4 bases. The CDR3 contains 13 residues. CDR3 loop: CAWGSGSDYEQYF. The CDR3 bases are TGTGCCTGGGGTAGCGGGAGTGATTACGAGCAGTACTTC.